The T cell receptor (beta chain) under discussion was sequenced for a study of blood T cell repertoires in COVID-19. Overall study: COVID-19 samples from acute and convalescent phases originated in the United States, Italy and Spain.

In the authors' methods: How many nucleated cells were present was estimated from reference gene primer amplification. Repertoires were generated with immunoSEQ multiplex PCR, while TCRdb's copy carries only in-frame clones and drops some. Clone size and the V and J calls come from that table; the DNA yielded D and trimming. The table has about 400,000 clones, about nine tenths seen once. The CDR3 runs to 14 residues. Trimming stripped 4 bases from V and 0 bases from J, with 7 bases between. Per germline, CDR1 KGHSH and CDR2 LQKENI. This sequence joins TRBV18 and TRBJ1-3; maybe TRBD1 (6 bases). Sequencing input: peripheral blood. The TCR was taken from a woman under 40 with active or convalescent COVID-19. As DNA, the CDR3 is TGTGCCAGCTCACTGGACAGCTCTGGAAACACCATATATTTT. Amino acids: CASSLDSSGNTIYF.